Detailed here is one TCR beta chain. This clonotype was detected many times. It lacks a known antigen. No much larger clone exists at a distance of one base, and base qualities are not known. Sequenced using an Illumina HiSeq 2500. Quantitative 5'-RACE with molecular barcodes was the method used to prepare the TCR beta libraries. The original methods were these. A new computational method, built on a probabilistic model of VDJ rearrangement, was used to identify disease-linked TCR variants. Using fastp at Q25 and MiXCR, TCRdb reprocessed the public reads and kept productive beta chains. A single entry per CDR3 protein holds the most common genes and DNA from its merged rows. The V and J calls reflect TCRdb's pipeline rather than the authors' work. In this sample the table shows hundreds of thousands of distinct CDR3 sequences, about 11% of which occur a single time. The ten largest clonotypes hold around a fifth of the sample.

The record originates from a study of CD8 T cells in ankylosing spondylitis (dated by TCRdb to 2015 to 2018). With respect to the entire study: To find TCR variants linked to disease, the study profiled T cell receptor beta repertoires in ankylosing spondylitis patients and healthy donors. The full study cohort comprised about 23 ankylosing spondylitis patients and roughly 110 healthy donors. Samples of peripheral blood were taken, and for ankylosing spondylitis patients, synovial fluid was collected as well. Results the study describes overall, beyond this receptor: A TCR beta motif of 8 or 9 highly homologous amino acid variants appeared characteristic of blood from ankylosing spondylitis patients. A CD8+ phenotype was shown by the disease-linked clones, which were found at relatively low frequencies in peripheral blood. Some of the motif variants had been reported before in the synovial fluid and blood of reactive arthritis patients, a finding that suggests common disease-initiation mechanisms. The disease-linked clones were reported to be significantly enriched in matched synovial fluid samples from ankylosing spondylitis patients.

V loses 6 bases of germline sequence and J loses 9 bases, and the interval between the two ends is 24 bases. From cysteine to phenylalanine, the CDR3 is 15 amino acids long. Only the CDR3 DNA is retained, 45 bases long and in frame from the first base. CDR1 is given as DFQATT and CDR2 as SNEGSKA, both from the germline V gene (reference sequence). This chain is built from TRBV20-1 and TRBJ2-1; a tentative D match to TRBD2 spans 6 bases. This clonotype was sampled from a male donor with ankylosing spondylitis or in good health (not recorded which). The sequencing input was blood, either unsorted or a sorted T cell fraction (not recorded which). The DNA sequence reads TGCAGTGCCGGTAGCGGCGATACCCTCTGGGGTGAGCAGTTCTTC. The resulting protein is CSAGSGDTLWGEQFF.